A selection of T cell receptor beta chains follows, all from one sample in a study of T cells after yellow fever vaccination. TCRdb processed the 5' RACE reads anew with MiXCR; each CDR3 protein has one entry. The table has hundreds of thousands of distinct CDR3 sequences, around a sixth seen once; the top ten hold 18%. The sequenced sample was PBMCs, obtained before the yellow fever booster vaccination. These receptors originate from a man younger than 35 who received the YFV17D yellow fever vaccine. CDR3s include the opening cysteine and the closing phenylalanine or tryptophan. The order of the fields is D gene, J gene, V gene, clone size, CDR3 protein, CDR3 DNA. The D gene is left open where the match is weak. Clone size is not always given. Where it is, it says once, few, many or a class for expanded clones.

TRBD2	TRBJ2-1	TRBV2	-	CASMPGGLAGGKNNEQFF	TGTGCCAGCATGCCCGGGGGACTAGCGGGGGGAAAAAACAATGAGCAGTTCTTC
-	TRBJ2-2	TRBV6-6	-	CASSRQRAGELFF	TGTGCCAGCAGCCGCCAGAGGGCCGGGGAGCTGTTTTTT
-	TRBJ1-4	TRBV4-1	-	CASSWVGTKPEKLFF	TGCGCCAGCAGCTGGGTTGGGACAAAACCTGAAAAACTGTTTTTT
TRBD1	TRBJ1-2	TRBV5-4	-	CASSSSKGQGKGYTF	TGTGCCAGCAGCTCTTCAAAGGGACAGGGTAAAGGCTACACCTTC
-	TRBJ1-1	TRBV13	once	CASSSRSREAEAFF	TGTGCCAGCAGCTCGAGATCCAGGGAGGCTGAAGCTTTCTTT
-	TRBJ2-7	TRBV6-1	-	CASSEGGYAEKDEQYF	TGTGCCAGCAGTGAAGGAGGGTACGCTGAGAAGGACGAGCAGTACTTC
-	TRBJ1-3	TRBV29-1	-	CSVTRDSGNTIYF	TGCAGCGTGACGAGGGACTCTGGAAACACCATATATTTT
TRBD1	TRBJ2-2	TRBV27	-	CASSFWGQGNTGELFF	TGTGCCAGCAGTTTTTGGGGACAGGGAAACACCGGGGAGCTGTTTTTT
TRBD1	TRBJ2-3	TRBV20-1	-	CSALGQAGDTQYF	TGCAGTGCCCTCGGACAGGCAGGAGATACGCAGTATTTT
TRBD2	TRBJ2-1	TRBV7-9	few	CASSFAGGQNEQFF	TGTGCCAGCAGCTTCGCGGGGGGGCAAAATGAGCAGTTCTTC
TRBD2	TRBJ2-3	TRBV5-5	-	CASSLVASGGLNTDTQYF	TGTGCCAGCAGCTTGGTGGCTAGCGGGGGGCTGAACACAGATACGCAGTATTTT
-	TRBJ2-1	TRBV20-1	-	CSGTRGTSEQFF	TGCAGTGGGACCCGGGGGACATCTGAGCAGTTCTTC
-	TRBJ1-1	TRBV20-1	few	CSVPAGGAEAFF	TGCAGTGTCCCCGCCGGTGGCGCTGAAGCTTTCTTT
-	TRBJ2-5	TRBV6-2/TRBV6-3	-	CASRISRTQETQYF	TGTGCCAGCAGAATAAGCCGAACGCAAGAGACCCAGTACTTC
-	TRBJ1-2	TRBV18	-	CASSPPNYGYTF	TGTGCCAGCAGTCCCCCTAACTATGGCTACACCTTC
TRBD2	TRBJ2-5	TRBV5-1	many	CASSMGLVSGETQYF	TGCGCCAGCAGCATGGGACTAGTGAGTGGAGAGACCCAGTACTTC
TRBD1	TRBJ1-4	TRBV5-1	-	CASSSGTGEFAELFF	TGCGCCAGCAGCTCCGGGACAGGGGAGTTCGCAGAACTGTTTTTT
-	TRBJ1-4	TRBV3-1	-	CASSQDTAATNEKLFF	TGTGCCAGCAGCCAAGACACGGCAGCAACTAATGAAAAACTGTTTTTT
-	TRBJ1-1	TRBV20-1	few	CSARVALGAAEAFF	TGCAGTGCTAGGGTTGCGTTGGGTGCGGCTGAAGCTTTCTTT
-	TRBJ2-7	TRBV12-3/TRBV12-4	-	CASSVLQVYEQYF	TGTGCCAGCAGTGTCCTACAGGTTTACGAGCAGTACTTC
TRBD1	TRBJ1-2	TRBV12-3/TRBV12-4	-	CASRHDRDRGIVGGYTF	TGTGCCAGCAGGCACGACCGGGACAGGGGTATTGTTGGTGGCTACACCTTC
-	TRBJ2-5	TRBV20-1	many	CSASRESSETQYF	TGCAGTGCTAGCAGAGAATCGTCGGAGACCCAGTACTTC
TRBD1	TRBJ1-5	TRBV30	-	CAWSGQGAQPQHF	TGTGCCTGGAGTGGACAGGGGGCCCAGCCCCAGCATTTT
-	TRBJ2-3	TRBV18	-	CASSPTPYYRTDTQYF	TGTGCCAGCTCACCAACCCCATACTACCGCACAGATACGCAGTATTTT
TRBD1	TRBJ1-2	TRBV7-2	few	CASSPGQGARGYTF	TGTGCCAGCAGTCCGGGACAGGGGGCGCGGGGCTACACCTTC
TRBD1	TRBJ2-2	TRBV10-3	-	CAISEEDRGPGELFF	TGTGCCATCAGTGAGGAGGACAGGGGTCCCGGGGAGCTGTTTTTT
-	TRBJ1-3	TRBV4-1	-	CASSQVGTSGNTIYF	TGCGCCAGCAGCCAAGTGGGGACTTCTGGAAACACCATATATTTT
TRBD2	TRBJ2-5	TRBV12-3/TRBV12-4	few	CASSPIAGQETQYF	TGTGCCAGCAGTCCAATAGCGGGCCAAGAGACCCAGTACTTC
-	TRBJ2-1	TRBV19	-	CATSGRRTYNEQFF	TGTGCCACCTCGGGACGGCGAACCTACAATGAGCAGTTCTTC
-	TRBJ2-1	TRBV28	many	CASSSNRRGSYNEQFF	TGTGCCAGCAGTTCAAATAGAAGGGGTTCCTACAATGAGCAGTTCTTC
-	TRBJ1-5	TRBV4-1	-	CASSQRWTSNQPQHF	TGCGCCAGCAGCCAAAGGTGGACAAGCAATCAGCCCCAGCATTTT
TRBD1	TRBJ1-2	TRBV5-1	-	CASSGDREHSRYGYTF	TGCGCCAGCAGCGGTGACAGGGAGCATTCACGTTATGGCTACACCTTC
TRBD1	TRBJ2-3	TRBV18	few	CASLPGQGTDTQYF	TGTGCCAGCTTGCCCGGACAGGGCACAGATACGCAGTATTTT
TRBD2	TRBJ2-2	TRBV11-3	-	CASSLLAGVPGELFF	TGTGCCAGCAGCCTACTAGCGGGGGTCCCCGGGGAGCTGTTTTTT
-	TRBJ1-6	TRBV4-2	many	CASSPDIQGRNSPLHF	TGTGCCAGCAGCCCCGATATCCAGGGGCGTAATTCACCCCTCCACTTT
TRBD2	TRBJ2-1	TRBV4-3	many	CASSPGTSSYNEQFF	TGCGCCAGCAGCCCCGGGACTAGCTCCTACAATGAGCAGTTCTTC
-	TRBJ2-7	TRBV5-1	few	CASSLGGQGRYEQYF	TGCGCCAGCAGCTTGGGGGGGCAGGGGCGCTACGAGCAGTACTTC
-	TRBJ2-7	TRBV12-3/TRBV12-4	many	CASSFRLLSGEQYF	TGTGCCAGCAGTTTCCGTCTTCTCTCCGGCGAGCAGTACTTC
-	TRBJ2-6	TRBV12-3/TRBV12-4	once	CASSFPLGANVLTF	TGTGCCAGCAGTTTTCCTCTTGGGGCCAACGTCCTGACTTTC
-	TRBJ2-3	TRBV10-3	many	CANSQGTTQYF	TGTGCCAACTCCCAAGGCACTACGCAGTATTTT
TRBD1	TRBJ1-5	TRBV12-3/TRBV12-4	few	CASSSGTGVRTQHF	TGTGCCAGCAGTTCAGGGACAGGGGTGAGGACCCAGCATTTT
-	TRBJ2-5	TRBV11-2	-	CASSLKPMETQYF	TGTGCCAGCAGCCTAAAACCGATGGAGACCCAGTACTTC
-	TRBJ1-2	TRBV5-1	-	CASSLYEGYGYTF	TGCGCCAGCAGCCTGTATGAAGGGTATGGCTACACCTTC
TRBD1	TRBJ2-6	TRBV7-2	few	CASSRRGTGDRRNVLTF	TGTGCCAGCAGCCGACGAGGGACAGGAGATCGTCGTAACGTCCTGACTTTC
TRBD1	TRBJ2-4	TRBV7-2	-	CASSQEVRGNIQYF	TGCGCCAGCAGCCAAGAAGTCAGGGGGAACATTCAGTACTTC
TRBD2	TRBJ2-3	TRBV7-2	many	CASSTSGGTDTQYF	TGTGCCAGCAGTACTAGCGGGGGCACAGATACGCAGTATTTT
-	TRBJ2-1	TRBV4-3	-	CASSQSWANNEQFF	TGCGCCAGCAGCCAATCATGGGCAAACAATGAGCAGTTCTTC
-	TRBJ2-7	TRBV27	few	CASSLGPSYEQYF	TGTGCCAGCAGTTTGGGGCCGTCCTACGAGCAGTACTTC
-	TRBJ1-1	TRBV11-2	-	CASSLGMTVNTEAFF	TGTGCCAGCAGCTTAGGGATGACAGTGAACACTGAAGCTTTCTTT
-	TRBJ1-5	TRBV7-2	-	CASSLDWYQPQHF	TGTGCCAGCAGCTTAGATTGGTATCAGCCCCAGCATTTT
TRBD2	TRBJ2-7	TRBV6-5	few	CASRLTGTSGAQYF	TGTGCCAGCAGGCTAACCGGGACTAGCGGTGCGCAGTACTTC
-	TRBJ2-1	TRBV6-2/TRBV6-3	few	CASSYAPPGDEYNEQFF	TGTGCCAGCAGTTACGCCCCCCCGGGGGATGAGTACAATGAGCAGTTCTTC
-	TRBJ2-4	TRBV25-1	few	CASSGPIAKNIQYF	TGTGCCAGCAGTGGACCTATAGCCAAAAACATTCAGTACTTC
TRBD1	TRBJ2-1	TRBV3-1	few	CASSKTGGRRNEQFF	TGTGCCAGCAGTAAGACAGGGGGCCGGAGGAATGAGCAGTTCTTC
TRBD1	TRBJ2-7	TRBV7-2	-	CASSRTGLREQYF	TGTGCCAGCAGCAGGACAGGGTTGCGCGAGCAGTACTTC
-	TRBJ2-1	TRBV20-1	-	CSAGGGGLYNEQFF	TGCAGTGCAGGTGGAGGGGGCCTGTACAATGAGCAGTTCTTC